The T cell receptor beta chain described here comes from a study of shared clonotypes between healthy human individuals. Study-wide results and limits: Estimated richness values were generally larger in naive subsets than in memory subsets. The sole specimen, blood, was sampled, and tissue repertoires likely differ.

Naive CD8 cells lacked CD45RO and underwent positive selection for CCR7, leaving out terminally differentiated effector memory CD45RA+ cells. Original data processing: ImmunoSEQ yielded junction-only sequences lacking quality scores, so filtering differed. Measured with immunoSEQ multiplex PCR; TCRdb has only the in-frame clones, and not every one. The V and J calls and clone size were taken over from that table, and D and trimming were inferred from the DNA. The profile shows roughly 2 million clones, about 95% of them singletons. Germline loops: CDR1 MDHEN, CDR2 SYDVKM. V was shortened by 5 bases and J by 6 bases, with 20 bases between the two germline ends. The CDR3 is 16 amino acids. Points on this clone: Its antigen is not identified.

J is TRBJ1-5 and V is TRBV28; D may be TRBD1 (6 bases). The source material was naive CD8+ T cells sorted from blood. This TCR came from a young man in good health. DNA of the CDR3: TGTGCCAGCAGTCCACCCTCAGGGGTAGGAGGTCAGCCCCAGCATTTT. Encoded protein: CASSPPSGVGGQPQHF.